The 23 T cell receptor beta chains below were found in one sample sequenced in a study of blood T cells in healthy people across ages. For the second PCR, which ran for roughly 7 to 11 cycles, a sample-barcoded 5' primer and a J-beta primer mix were used. A single record per CDR3 protein comes from TCRdb applying MiXCR to the 5' RACE reads. Among about 680,000 distinct CDR3 sequences, 45% to 50% were seen once, and the ten largest hold roughly 30%. The sequencing input was blood. Receptor source: a woman aged 60-70 years in good health.

This clonotype was seen only a few times. The V call is TRBV7-2, the J call TRBJ2-3; TRBD2 matches 12 bases. The germline V gene has CDR1 SGHTA and CDR2 FQGNSA. The CDR3 length is 16 residues. The V segment lost 5 bases and the J segment 3 bases; nucleotides outside the gene matches: 6. CDR3 in DNA: TGTGCCAGCAGCCTCCCTAGCGGGAGGGTGACAGATACGCAGTATTTT. Translated: CASSLPSGRVTDTQYF.

V is TRBV7-2 and J is TRBJ1-1, with a tentative D call TRBD1 (6 bases). Trimming stripped 2 bases from V and 7 bases from J, with 23 bases between. The CDR3 is 17 residues long. From germline, CDR1 is SGHTA and CDR2 FQGNSA. CDR3 DNA sequence: TGTGCCAGCAGCTTACGGTTCAGGGGAAGGTTGAGCGGTGAAGCTTTCTTT. Residues: CASSLRFRGRLSGEAFF.

This clonotype was counted ten times or more. The chain uses TRBV18 and TRBJ2-1, with 11 bases that match TRBD2. Trimming took 3 bases from V and 7 from J; bases not matched to a gene: 5. Germline V gene data show CDR1 as KGHSH and CDR2 as LQKENI. This CDR3 is built from 15 residues. CDR3: CASSPTSGSKNEQFF. Here the CDR3 DNA reads TGTGCCAGCTCACCCACTAGCGGGAGTAAAAATGAGCAGTTCTTC.

The J gene is TRBJ1-2, the V gene TRBV20-1, with D possibly being TRBD1 (6 bases). The CDR3 is made up of 14 amino acids. The ends were cut back, 4 bases at V and 1 base at J, with 13 bases in the middle. CDR1 is DFQATT and CDR2 is SNEGSKA in the germline V gene (reference sequence). In nucleotides, the CDR3 is TGCAGTGCTAAGGACAGAATGAGTAACTATGGCTACACCTTC. Translated: CSAKDRMSNYGYTF.

In DNA, the CDR3 is TGTGCCACCAGTGATCCCCAAGGAGCGGGCAATGAGCAGTTCTTC. Protein: CATSDPQGAGNEQFF. The gene calls are TRBV24-1 and TRBJ2-1; possible D gene TRBD2, 6 bases. V was clipped by 3 bases and J by 6 bases, with 14 bases between them. Germline values: CDR1 KGHDR, CDR2 SFDVKD. There are 15 residues in the CDR3.

The genes are TRBV20-1 and TRBJ2-7; 8 nucleotides match TRBD2. Germline values: CDR1 DFQATT, CDR2 SNEGSKA (reference sequence). The junction had 23 bases not matched to a gene; V was cut back by 7 bases and J by 0 bases. CDR3 size: 19 residues. The CDR3 DNA is TGCAGTGGATCACCCACCCACAGCCTAGCGGGTGTGCGCTCCTACGAGCAGTACTTC. It codes for CSGSPTHSLAGVRSYEQYF.

The chain is built from TRBV9 and TRBJ2-3; 13 nucleotides line up with TRBD2. V was pared by 3 bases and J by 9 bases, with 7 bases of the junction left unmatched. Germline values: CDR1 SGDLS, CDR2 YYNGEE. This CDR3 has 15 residues. This CDR3 reads CASSETSGRARTQYF. For the CDR3, the DNA is TGTGCCAGCAGCGAAACTAGCGGGAGGGCCAGGACGCAGTATTTT.

V usage is TRBV20-1 and J usage is TRBJ2-3, with no clear D. The V gene lost 6 bases and the J gene lost 0 bases, with 13 bases spanning the gap. Germline CDR1 is DFQATT and CDR2 is SNEGSKA (reference sequence). The CDR3 length is 14 residues. The CDR3 reads CSAPGPTSTDTQYF. The CDR3 nucleotides read TGCAGTGCGCCCGGTCCTACTAGCACAGATACGCAGTATTTT.

The rearrangement links TRBV7-2 to TRBJ2-1; 10 bases are a match to TRBD1. The DNA end is a closer match to TRBJ2-7, so the J assignment may be wrong. CDR1 is SGHTA and CDR2 is FQGNSA in the germline V gene. The CDR3 spans 17 residues. DNA for the CDR3: TGTGCCAGCAGCTTACTTCTGACAGGGGGCTTCCCCAATGAGCAGTACTTC. This gives the protein CASSLLLTGGFPNEQYF.

The V and J genes are TRBV29-1 and TRBJ1-2; D is unclear. Germline CDR1 is SQVTM and CDR2 is ANQGSEA. This CDR3 contains 15 residues. The V and J ends lost 7 bases and 8 bases respectively, with 26 bases between them. The CDR3 DNA is TGCAGCGCTGCGGACGAAATGACACCCACCAGGGGCTACACCTTC. This codes for CSAADEMTPTRGYTF.

The gene calls are TRBV27 and TRBJ2-3; 13 positions agree with TRBD2. The V and J ends lost 5 bases and 7 bases, in that order; junction bases with no gene match: 6. The CDR3 runs 15 residues. Germline assignment: CDR1 MNHEY and CDR2 SMNVEV (reference sequence). The CDR3 region has the DNA TGTGCCAGCAGTACCCGGACTAGCGGGAGATATACGCAGTATTTT. This codes for CASSTRTSGRYTQYF.

V usage is TRBV3-1 and J usage is TRBJ1-1; D remains unclear. V gave up 1 base and J gave up 0 bases, with 12 bases separating them. Germline CDR1 reads LGHDT; CDR2 reads YNNKEL (reference sequence). This CDR3 region has 16 residues. CDR3 loop: CASSQVRRDMNTEAFF. Written as DNA, the CDR3 is TGTGCCAGCAGCCAAGTTCGTAGAGACATGAACACTGAAGCTTTCTTT.

The V and J genes are TRBV15 and TRBJ1-2; TRBD1 is a possible D gene (6 bases). Germline V gives CDR1 LNHNV, CDR2 YYDKDF (reference sequence). CDR3 length: 15 amino acids. V was trimmed by 0 bases and J by 2 bases, leaving 10 bases between them. The DNA for the CDR3 is TGTGCCACCAGCAGAGATCGTGGACAGAACTATGGCTACACCTTC. Encoded protein: CATSRDRGQNYGYTF.

The V gene is TRBV20-1, the J gene TRBJ1-6, with TRBD1 identical over 8 bases. CDR3 size: 14 residues. V lost 6 bases, J lost 8 bases, and 9 bases stayed unmatched. The germline CDR1 and CDR2 sequences are DFQATT and SNEGSKA (reference sequence). The CDR3 here is CSASWDRSYSPLHF. The CDR3 DNA sequence: TGCAGTGCCTCCTGGGACAGGAGTTATTCACCCCTCCACTTT.

The chain carries TRBV10-3 and TRBJ2-3; 7 nucleotides match TRBD2. The germline CDR1 and CDR2 sequences are ENHRY and SYGVKD. Germline trimming cut 10 bases from V and 0 bases from J; bases unmatched to any gene: 10. This CDR3 comprises 15 residues. CDR3 residues: CANRDVAGSTDTQYF. For the CDR3, the DNA is TGTGCCAACCGAGATGTAGCGGGCAGCACAGATACGCAGTATTTT.

V is TRBV7-3 and J is TRBJ2-1; D is perhaps TRBD1 or TRBD2 (6 bases each). The V gene's germline CDR1 is SGHTA and CDR2 FQGTGA. This CDR3 is built from 16 residues. Trimming cost V 4 bases and J 0 bases, with 13 bases left between them. The CDR3 DNA reads as TGTGCCAGCAGCTCGGGGGCTGCGAGCTCCTACAATGAGCAGTTCTTC. Its translation: CASSSGAASSYNEQFF.

This clonotype was seen a few times. This chain connects TRBV29-1 to TRBJ2-5; D unresolved. The CDR3 spans 15 residues. Trimming pared 6 bases from V and 1 base from J, leaving 18 bases between. Germline V CDR1 and CDR2: SQVTM, ANQGSEA. The CDR3: CSVFHPGPFQETQYF. The CDR3 DNA reads as TGCAGCGTCTTCCACCCGGGCCCATTCCAAGAGACCCAGTACTTC.

Concerning this clonotype: With a much larger clone just one base away, this may be a read error. This sequence joins TRBV3-1 and TRBJ2-3, with 7 bases that match TRBD2. The CDR3 has 15 residues. Per germline, CDR1 LGHDT and CDR2 YNNKEL (reference sequence). Trimming at V came to 4 bases and at J to 5 bases, leaving 9 bases not matched to a gene. The CDR3 is CASSPTRAGRDTQYF. In DNA, the CDR3 is TGTGCCAGCAGCCCTACACGAGCGGGAAGAGATACGCAGTATTTT.

This clonotype was seen many times. The J gene is TRBJ1-1, the V gene TRBV7-2; no definite D call. V was pared by 3 bases and J by 0 bases, with 11 bases between. Germline loops: CDR1 SGHTA, CDR2 FQGNSA. This CDR3 has 15 amino acids. The CDR3 nucleotides are TGTGCCAGCAGCTTGCCCCGGGAATTGAACACTGAAGCTTTCTTT. Translating it yields CASSLPRELNTEAFF.

This sequence joins TRBV12-3 or TRBV12-4 and TRBJ1-2; D perhaps matches TRBD1 (6 bases). V was cut by 8 bases and J by 8 bases, with 18 bases left in between. There are 13 residues in the CDR3. CDR3 nucleotide sequence: TGTGCCAGCCGAGGGGGGCACTTCGACGGCTACACCTTC. This encodes CASRGGHFDGYTF.

The rearrangement links TRBV15 to TRBJ1-1, with D possibly matching TRBD1 (6 bases). CDR1 and CDR2 (germline): LNHNV, YYDKDF (reference sequence). CDR3 length: 15 amino acids. Trimming shortened V by 0 bases and J by 4 bases, and 12 bases separated the two germline ends. CDR3 bases: TGTGCCACCAGCAGAGATTCGTTCAGGGGCACTGAAGCTTTCTTT. It yields the protein CATSRDSFRGTEAFF.

The chain couples TRBV27 to TRBJ1-4; D remains ambiguous. Germline CDR1 MNHEY, CDR2 SMNVEV (reference sequence). The CDR3 covers 16 residues. Trimming left V 4 bases short and J 0 bases short, with 12 bases between. CDR3 sequence: CASSSWTGATNEKLFF. CDR3 bases: TGTGCCAGCAGTTCTTGGACGGGTGCAACTAATGAAAAACTGTTTTTT.

The CDR3 protein is CAWSPGGGLITDTQYF. CDR3 sequence (DNA): TGTGCCTGGAGTCCCGGGGGGGGCTTAATCACAGATACGCAGTATTTT. The J gene is TRBJ2-3, the V gene TRBV30; TRBD2 matches 8 bases. V gave up 2 bases and J gave up 2 bases; unmatched junction bases: 9. The CDR3 contains 16 residues. In germline, CDR1 is GTSNPN, CDR2 SVGIG (reference sequence).